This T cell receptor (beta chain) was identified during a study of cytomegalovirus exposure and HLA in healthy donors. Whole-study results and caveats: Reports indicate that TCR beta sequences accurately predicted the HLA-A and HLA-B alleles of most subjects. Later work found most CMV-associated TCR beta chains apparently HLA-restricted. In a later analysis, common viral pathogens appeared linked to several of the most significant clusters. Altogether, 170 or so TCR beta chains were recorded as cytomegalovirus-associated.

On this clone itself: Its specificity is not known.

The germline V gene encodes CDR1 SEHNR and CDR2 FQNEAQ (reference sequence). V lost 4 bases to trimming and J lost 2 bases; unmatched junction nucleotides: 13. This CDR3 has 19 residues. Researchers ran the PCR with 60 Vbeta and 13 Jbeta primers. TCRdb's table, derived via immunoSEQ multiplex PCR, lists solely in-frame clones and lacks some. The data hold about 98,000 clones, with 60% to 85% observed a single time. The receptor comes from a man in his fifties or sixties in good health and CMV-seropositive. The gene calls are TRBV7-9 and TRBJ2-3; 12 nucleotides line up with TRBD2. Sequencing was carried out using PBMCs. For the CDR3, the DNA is TGTGCCAGCAGCTCCTACCTTGGGACTAGCGGGCCCTTCACAGATACGCAGTATTTT. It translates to CASSSYLGTSGPFTDTQYF.